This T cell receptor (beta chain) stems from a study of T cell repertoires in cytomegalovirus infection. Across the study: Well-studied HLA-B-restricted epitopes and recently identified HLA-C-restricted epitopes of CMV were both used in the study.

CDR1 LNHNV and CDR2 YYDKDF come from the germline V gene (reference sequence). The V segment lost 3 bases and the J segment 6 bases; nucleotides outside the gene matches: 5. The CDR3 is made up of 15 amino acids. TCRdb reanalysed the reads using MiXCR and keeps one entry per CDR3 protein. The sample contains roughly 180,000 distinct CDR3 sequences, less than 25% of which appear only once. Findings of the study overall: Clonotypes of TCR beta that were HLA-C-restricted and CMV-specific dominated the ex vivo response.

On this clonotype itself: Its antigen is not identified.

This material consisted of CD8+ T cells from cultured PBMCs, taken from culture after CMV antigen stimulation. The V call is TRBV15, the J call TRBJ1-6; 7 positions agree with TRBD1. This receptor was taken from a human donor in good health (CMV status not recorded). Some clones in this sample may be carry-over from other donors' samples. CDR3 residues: CATSRYRQGNSPLHF. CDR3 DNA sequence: TGTGCCACCAGCAGGTACAGACAGGGTAATTCACCCCTCCACTTT.